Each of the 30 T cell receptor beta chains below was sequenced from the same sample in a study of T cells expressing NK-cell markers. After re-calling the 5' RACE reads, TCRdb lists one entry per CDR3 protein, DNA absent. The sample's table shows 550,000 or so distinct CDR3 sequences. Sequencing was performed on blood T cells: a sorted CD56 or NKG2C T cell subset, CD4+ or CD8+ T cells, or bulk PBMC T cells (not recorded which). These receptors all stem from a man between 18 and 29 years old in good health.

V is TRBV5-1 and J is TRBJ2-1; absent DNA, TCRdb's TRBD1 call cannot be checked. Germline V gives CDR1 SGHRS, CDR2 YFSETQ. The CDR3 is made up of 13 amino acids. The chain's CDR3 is CASCRTLGNEQFF. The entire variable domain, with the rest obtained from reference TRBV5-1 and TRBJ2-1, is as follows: KAGVTQTPRYLIKTRGQQVTLSCSPISGHRSVSWYQQTPGQGLQFLFEYFSETQRNKGNFPGRFSGRQFSNSRSEMNVSTLELGDSALYLCASCRTLGNEQFFGPGTRLTVL.

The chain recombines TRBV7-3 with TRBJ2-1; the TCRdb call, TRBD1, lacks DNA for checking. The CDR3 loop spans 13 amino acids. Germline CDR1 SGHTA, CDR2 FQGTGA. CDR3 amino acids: CASSLSPGMEQFF.

The CDR3: CSAIKLGGSSYEQYF. The chain links TRBV20-1 to TRBJ2-7; no DNA is available, so the TRBD1 call from TCRdb remains unchecked. The CDR3 extends over 15 amino acids. CDR1 is DFQATT, CDR2 SNEGSKA, per germline (reference sequence).

This CDR3 is CASSALPGAANTDTQYF. The gene calls are TRBV6-1 and TRBJ2-3; TCRdb lists TRBD1, though no DNA is available to test this call. Germline lookup yields CDR1 MNHNS and CDR2 SASEGT. The CDR3 extends over 17 amino acids.

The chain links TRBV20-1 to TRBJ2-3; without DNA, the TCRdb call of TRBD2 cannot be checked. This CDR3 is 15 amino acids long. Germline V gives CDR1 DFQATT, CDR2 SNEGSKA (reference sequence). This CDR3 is CSAPNLREESDTQYF.

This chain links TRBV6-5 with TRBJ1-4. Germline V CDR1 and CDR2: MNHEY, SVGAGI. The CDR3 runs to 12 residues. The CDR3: CASRRWGEKLFF.

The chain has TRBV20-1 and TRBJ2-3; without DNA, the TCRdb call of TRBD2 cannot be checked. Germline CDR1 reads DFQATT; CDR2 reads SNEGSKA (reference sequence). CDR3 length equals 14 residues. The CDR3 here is CSATNPGTGDTQYF.

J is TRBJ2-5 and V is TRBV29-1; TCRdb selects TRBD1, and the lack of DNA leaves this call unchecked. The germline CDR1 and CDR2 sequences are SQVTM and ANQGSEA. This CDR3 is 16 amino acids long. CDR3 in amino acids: CSVVGGTGGAGETQYF.

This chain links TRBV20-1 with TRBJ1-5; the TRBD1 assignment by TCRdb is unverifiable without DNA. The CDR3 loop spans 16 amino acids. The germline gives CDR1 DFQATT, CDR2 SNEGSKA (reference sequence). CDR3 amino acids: CSARDPRTGGNQPQHF.

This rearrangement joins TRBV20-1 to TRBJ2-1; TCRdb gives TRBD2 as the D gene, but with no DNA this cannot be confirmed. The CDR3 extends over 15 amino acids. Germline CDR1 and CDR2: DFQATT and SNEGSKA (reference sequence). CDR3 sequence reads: CSARDPGLAGEEQFF.

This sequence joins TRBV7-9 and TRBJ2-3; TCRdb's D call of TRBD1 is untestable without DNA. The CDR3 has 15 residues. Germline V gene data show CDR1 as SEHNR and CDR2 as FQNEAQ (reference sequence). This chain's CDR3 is CASSPPGLVTDTQYF.

CDR3 protein: CASSRPDSSGELFF. The chain couples TRBV3-1 to TRBJ2-2; the TCRdb D gene call, TRBD2, has no DNA to confirm it. The CDR3 contains 14 residues. CDR1 LGHDT and CDR2 YNNKEL come from the germline V gene (reference sequence).

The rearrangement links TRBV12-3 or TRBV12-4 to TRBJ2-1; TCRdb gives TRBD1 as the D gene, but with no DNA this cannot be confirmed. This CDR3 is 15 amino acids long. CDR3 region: CASRKVRGPVDEQFF.

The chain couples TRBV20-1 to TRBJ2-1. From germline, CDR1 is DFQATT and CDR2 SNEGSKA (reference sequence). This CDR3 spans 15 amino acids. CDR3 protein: CSARVPHRLDNEQFF.

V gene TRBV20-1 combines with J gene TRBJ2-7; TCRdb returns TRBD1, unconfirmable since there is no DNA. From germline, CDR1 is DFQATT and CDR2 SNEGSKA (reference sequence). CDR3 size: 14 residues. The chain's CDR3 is CSAPGQGQGDEQYF.

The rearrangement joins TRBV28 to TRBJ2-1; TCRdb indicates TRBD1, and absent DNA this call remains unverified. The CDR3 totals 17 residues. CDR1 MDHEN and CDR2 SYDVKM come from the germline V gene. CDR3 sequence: CASSPKATGQAYNEQFF.

The CDR3 reads CASSPDPEGGELFF. V gene TRBV12-3 or TRBV12-4 combines with J gene TRBJ2-2; TCRdb proposes TRBD1, but this gene call is untestable without DNA. The CDR3 consists of 14 residues.

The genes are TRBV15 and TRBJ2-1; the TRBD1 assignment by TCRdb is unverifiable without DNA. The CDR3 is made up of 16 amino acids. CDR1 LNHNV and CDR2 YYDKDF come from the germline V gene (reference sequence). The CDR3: CATSRYRDRGSDEQFF.

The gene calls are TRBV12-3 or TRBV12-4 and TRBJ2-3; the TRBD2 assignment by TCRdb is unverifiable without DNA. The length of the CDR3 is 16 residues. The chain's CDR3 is CASKVGGISVMDTQYF.

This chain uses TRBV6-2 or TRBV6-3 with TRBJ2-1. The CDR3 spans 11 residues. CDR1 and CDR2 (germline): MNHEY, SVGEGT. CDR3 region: CASSYPEQQFF.

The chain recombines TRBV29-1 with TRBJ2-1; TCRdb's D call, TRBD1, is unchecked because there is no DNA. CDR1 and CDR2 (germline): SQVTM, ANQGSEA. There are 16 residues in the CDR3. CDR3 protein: CSGGQGSSLSYNEQFF.

CDR3 residues: CSAEASSYNEQFF. This chain joins TRBV29-1 and TRBJ2-1. CDR1 is SQVTM, CDR2 ANQGSEA, per germline. The CDR3 has 13 residues.

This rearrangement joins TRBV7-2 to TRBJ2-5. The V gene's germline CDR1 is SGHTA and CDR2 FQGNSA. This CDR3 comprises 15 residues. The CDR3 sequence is CASSLEIVSQETQYF.

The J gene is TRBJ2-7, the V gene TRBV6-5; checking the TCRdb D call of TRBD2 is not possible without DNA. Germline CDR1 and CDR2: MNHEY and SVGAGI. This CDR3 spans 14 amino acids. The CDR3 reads CASSYRVGGSEQYF.

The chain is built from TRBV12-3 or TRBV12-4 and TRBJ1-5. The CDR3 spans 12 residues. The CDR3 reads CASRAGDQPQHF.

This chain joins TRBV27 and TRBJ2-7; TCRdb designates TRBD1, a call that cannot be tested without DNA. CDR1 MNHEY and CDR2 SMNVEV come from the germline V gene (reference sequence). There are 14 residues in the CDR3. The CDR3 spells CASSPRVGRYEQYF.

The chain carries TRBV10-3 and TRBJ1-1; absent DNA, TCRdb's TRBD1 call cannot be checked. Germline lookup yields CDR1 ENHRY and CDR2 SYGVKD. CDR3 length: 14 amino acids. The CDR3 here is CAISSGTGLAEAFF.

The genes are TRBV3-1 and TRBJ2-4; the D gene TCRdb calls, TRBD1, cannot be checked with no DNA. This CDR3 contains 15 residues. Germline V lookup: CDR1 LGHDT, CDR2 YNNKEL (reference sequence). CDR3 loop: CASSLTTGFKNIQYF.

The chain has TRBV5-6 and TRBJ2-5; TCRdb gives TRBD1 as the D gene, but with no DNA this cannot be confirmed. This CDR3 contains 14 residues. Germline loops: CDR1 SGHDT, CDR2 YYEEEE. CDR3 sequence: CASRNTGVRETQYF.

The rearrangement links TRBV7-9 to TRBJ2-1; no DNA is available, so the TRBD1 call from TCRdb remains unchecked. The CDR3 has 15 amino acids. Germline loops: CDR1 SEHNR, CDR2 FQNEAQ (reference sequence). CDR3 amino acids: CASSSGGGIGNEQFF.